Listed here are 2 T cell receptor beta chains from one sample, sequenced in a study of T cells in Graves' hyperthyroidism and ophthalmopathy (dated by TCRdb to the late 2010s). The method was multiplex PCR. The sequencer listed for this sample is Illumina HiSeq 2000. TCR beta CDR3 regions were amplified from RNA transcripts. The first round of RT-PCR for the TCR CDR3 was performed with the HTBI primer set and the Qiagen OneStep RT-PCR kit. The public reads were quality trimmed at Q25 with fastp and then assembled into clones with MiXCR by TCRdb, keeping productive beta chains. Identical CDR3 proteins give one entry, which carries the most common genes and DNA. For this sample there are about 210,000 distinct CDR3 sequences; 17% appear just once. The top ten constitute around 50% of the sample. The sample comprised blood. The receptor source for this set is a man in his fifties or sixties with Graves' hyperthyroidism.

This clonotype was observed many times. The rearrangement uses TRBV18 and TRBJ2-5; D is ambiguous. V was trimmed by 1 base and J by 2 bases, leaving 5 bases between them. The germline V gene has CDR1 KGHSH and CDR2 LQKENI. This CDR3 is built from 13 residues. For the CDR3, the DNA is TGTGCCAGCTCACCACAAACGCAAGAGACCCAGTACTTC. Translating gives CASSPQTQETQYF.

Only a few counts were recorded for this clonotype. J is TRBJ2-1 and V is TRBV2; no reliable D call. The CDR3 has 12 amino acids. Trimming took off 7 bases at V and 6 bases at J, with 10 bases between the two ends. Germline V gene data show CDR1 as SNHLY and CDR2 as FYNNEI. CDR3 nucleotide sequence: TGTGCCAGCAAGGCGGAGAGCAATGAGCAGTTCTTC. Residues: CASKAESNEQFF.